The 29 T cell receptor beta chains below were found in one sample sequenced in a study of blood T cell repertoires in COVID-19. The assay was immunoSEQ multiplex PCR, and TCRdb's table has in-frame clones only and misses some. The sample has 130,000 to 150,000 clones, approximately 90% seen once. Material for sequencing was peripheral blood. These receptors came from a woman aged 35 to 49 with acute or convalescent COVID-19.

The chain has TRBV6-5 and TRBJ2-3; TRBD2 matches 10 bases. The CDR3 has 15 amino acids. Germline trimming cut 2 bases from V and 1 base from J; bases unmatched to any gene: 0. CDR1 MNHEY and CDR2 SVGAGI come from the germline V gene. The CDR3 region has the DNA TGTGCCAGCAGTTACACTAGCGGGGGCACAGATACGCAGTATTTT. The encoded protein is CASSYTSGGTDTQYF.

This chain links TRBV29-1 with TRBJ2-7; 7 bases are shared with TRBD1. Unmatched junction bases numbered 7, after V lost 7 bases and J lost 4 bases. Germline lookup yields CDR1 SQVTM and CDR2 ANQGSEA. There are 12 residues in the CDR3. CDR3 coding DNA: TGCAGCGCCGGACAGGCCCGGTACGAGCAGTACTTC. The encoded protein is CSAGQARYEQYF.

CDR3 coding DNA: TGTGCCAGCGCCAAGGCAGTGGACAGACTTCACATTCAGTACTTC. It codes for CASAKAVDRLHIQYF. The V call is TRBV6-5, the J call TRBJ2-4; D possibly corresponds to TRBD1 (6 bases). The germline V gene has CDR1 MNHEY and CDR2 SVGAGI. This CDR3 is 15 amino acids long. V dropped 8 bases and J dropped 8 bases, with 22 bases sitting between them.

The rearrangement joins TRBV10-3 to TRBJ1-4; 8 nucleotides match TRBD1. Germline CDR1 ENHRY, CDR2 SYGVKD. V was pared by 11 bases and J by 3 bases, with 5 bases of the junction left unmatched. The CDR3 loop spans 13 amino acids. The CDR3 sequence is CAATDRANEKLFF. The CDR3 DNA reads TGTGCCGCCACGGACAGGGCTAATGAAAAACTGTTTTTT.

V and J are TRBV7-3 and TRBJ2-1; 12 bases map to TRBD2. In germline, CDR1 is SGHTA, CDR2 FQGTGA. J gave up 7 bases and V 1 base, and 2 bases lay outside the gene matches. This CDR3 region has 15 residues. The DNA of the CDR3 is TGTGCCAGCAGCTTAAGACTAGCGGGGGTTAATGAGCAGTTCTTC. Translated: CASSLRLAGVNEQFF.

The chain joins TRBV2 to TRBJ2-1, with D uncertain. Trimming stripped 3 bases from V and 10 bases from J, with 10 bases between. The CDR3 has 12 amino acids. Germline loops: CDR1 SNHLY, CDR2 FYNNEI. Written as DNA, the CDR3 is TGTGCCAGCAGTGACTCTCTCGGGGAGCAGTTCTTC. Amino acids: CASSDSLGEQFF.

This chain links TRBV18 with TRBJ2-2; TRBD1 aligns across 7 bases. The CDR3 length is 15 residues. Trimming cost V 4 bases and J 7 bases; bases outside gene matches: 9. Germline V gene lookup returns CDR1 KGHSH and CDR2 LQKENI. The CDR3 DNA reads TGTGCCAGCTCACGCCGGGACAGTTCTTTCGGGGAGCTGTTTTTT. This encodes CASSRRDSSFGELFF.

J is TRBJ1-4 and V is TRBV27; weak D call: TRBD1 (6 bases). V lost 3 bases, J lost 9 bases, and 23 bases lay in between. The CDR3 loop spans 17 amino acids. CDR1 and CDR2 (germline): MNHEY, SMNVEV (reference sequence). CDR3 in amino acids: CASSLAWLRDNPKKLFF. The CDR3 DNA follows: TGTGCCAGCAGTTTGGCGTGGCTCCGGGACAACCCTAAAAAACTGTTTTTT.

The chain employs TRBV6-1 and TRBJ2-7; 9 bases line up with TRBD1. The CDR3 sequence is 14 residues long. Germline V gene sequence: CDR1 MNHNS, CDR2 SASEGT. Trimming took 0 bases from V and 12 from J; bases not matched to a gene: 9. This chain's CDR3 is CASSEANTGTGRYF. Written as DNA, the CDR3 is TGTGCCAGCAGTGAAGCGAATACCGGGACAGGGAGGTACTTC.

The chain has TRBV7-8 and TRBJ2-1; 12 nucleotides line up with TRBD2. The CDR3 consists of 20 residues. Germline assignment: CDR1 SGHVS and CDR2 FQNEAQ. Unmatched junction bases numbered 16, after V lost 1 base and J lost 6 bases. CDR3 sequence: CASSLVAGTSGLSTSNEQFF. The CDR3 nucleotides read TGTGCCAGCAGCTTAGTAGCGGGGACTAGCGGGCTTAGTACAAGCAATGAGCAGTTCTTC. Filled out from reference TRBV7-8 and TRBJ2-1, the complete variable domain reads GAGVSQSPRYKVAKRGQDVALRCDPISGHVSLFWYQQALGQGPEFLTYFQNEAQLDKSGLPSDRFFAERPEGSVSTLKIQRTQQEDSAVYLCASSLVAGTSGLSTSNEQFFGPGTRLTVL.

This clone was observed a handful of times. CDR3 sequence (DNA): TGTGCCAGCAGTGATGGTTACAGGGGCGAGCAGTACTTC. Translated: CASSDGYRGEQYF. The chain employs TRBV6-1 and TRBJ2-7, with 7 bases identical to TRBD1. This CDR3 region has 13 residues. Trimming cost V 3 bases and J 6 bases; bases outside gene matches: 5. CDR1 is MNHNS, CDR2 SASEGT, per germline.

The chain uses TRBV6-1 and TRBJ1-1; D remains ambiguous. Trimming shortened V by 0 bases and J by 3 bases, and 8 bases separated the two germline ends. CDR1 and CDR2 from the germline V gene are MNHNS and SASEGT. CDR3 length equals 14 residues. CDR3 amino acids: CASSEASRHTEAFF. The CDR3, as DNA: TGTGCCAGCAGTGAAGCATCGAGGCACACTGAAGCTTTCTTT.

This chain links TRBV29-1 with TRBJ1-2; D is unclear. Germline V CDR1 and CDR2: SQVTM, ANQGSEA. The CDR3 is 12 residues long. Trimming removed 2 bases from V and 4 bases from J, with 8 bases in between. CDR3 protein: CSVESGSYGYTF. In DNA form, the CDR3 reads TGCAGCGTTGAAAGCGGCAGCTATGGCTACACCTTC.

The genes are TRBV14 and TRBJ1-2; D perhaps matches TRBD1 (6 bases). V lost 6 bases, J lost 0 bases, and 14 bases lay in between. The CDR3 has 15 amino acids. From germline, CDR1 is SGHDN and CDR2 FVKESK. CDR3 in amino acids: CASSPGHPANYGYTF. DNA for the CDR3: TGTGCCAGCAGTCCGGGACATCCAGCTAACTATGGCTACACCTTC.

This rearrangement joins TRBV9 to TRBJ1-1; tentative D call: TRBD1 (5 bases). This CDR3 spans 14 amino acids. CDR1 is SGDLS and CDR2 is YYNGEE in the germline V gene. Trimming removed 6 bases from V and 0 bases from J, with 12 bases in between. This CDR3 is CASTPGHLNTEAFF. CDR3 sequence (DNA): TGTGCCAGCACCCCCGGACACTTGAACACTGAAGCTTTCTTT.

The chain is built from TRBV7-3 and TRBJ2-3, with 8 bases identical to TRBD1. The CDR3 contains 17 residues. J was trimmed by 5 bases and V by 4 bases; bases with no gene match: 14. Germline assignment: CDR1 SGHTA and CDR2 FQGTGA. The CDR3 DNA sequence: TGTGCCAGCAGCTCCCTTCCCTCACAGGGGGGAAAAGATACGCAGTATTTT. It yields the protein CASSSLPSQGGKDTQYF.

This chain uses TRBV12-3 or TRBV12-4 with TRBJ1-4; TRBD1 might be the D (6 bases). The CDR3 extends over 12 amino acids. The germline V and J ends were trimmed by 7 bases and 7 bases, with 10 bases remaining between them. CDR3 coding DNA: TGTGCCAGCAACCAACAGGGTGAAAAACTGTTTTTT. As protein: CASNQQGEKLFF.

The J gene is TRBJ1-1, the V gene TRBV5-8; D not resolved. V gave up 2 bases and J gave up 4 bases, with 18 bases separating them. The CDR3 spans 16 residues. Germline CDR1 reads SGHTS; CDR2 reads YDEGEE. The CDR3 DNA reads TGTGCCAGCAGCTTTGGAGATTTGACTTTGGGCACTGAAGCTTTCTTT. This sequence encodes CASSFGDLTLGTEAFF.

V usage is TRBV7-9 and J usage is TRBJ2-7; the D gene is possibly TRBD2 (5 bases). Looked up from germline, CDR1 is SEHNR and CDR2 is FQNEAQ (reference sequence). This CDR3 has 10 amino acids. Trimming cost V 5 bases and J 12 bases, with 11 bases left between them. CDR3 bases: TGTGCCAGCAGCCAAGAGGGTCTGTACTTC. It translates to CASSQEGLYF.

This clone occurred once. The rearrangement joins TRBV29-1 to TRBJ2-7; 10 nucleotides line up with TRBD1. The CDR3 totals 14 residues. With V trimmed by 6 bases and J by 3 bases, 8 bases remained unmatched. In germline, CDR1 is SQVTM, CDR2 ANQGSEA. In DNA, the CDR3 is TGCAGCGTGACAGGGGGCCCCCTCTTCTACGAGCAGTACTTC. It specifies CSVTGGPLFYEQYF.

The V call is TRBV12-2, the J call TRBJ1-1; TRBD1, the D gene given by the table, was not confirmed from the DNA. TRBV12-2 is deemed a pseudogene. CDR3 length: 19 residues. The CDR3 region is CASRLACQGNALMNTEAFF. Written as DNA, the CDR3 is TGTGCAAGTCGCTTAGCTTGCCAGGGGAATGCTCTTATGAACACTGAAGCTTTCTTT.

The count of this clone is one. The V and J genes are TRBV19 and TRBJ2-2, with D tentatively TRBD1 (5 bases). The V gene's germline CDR1 is LNHDA and CDR2 SQIVND (reference sequence). This CDR3 has 15 residues. V lost 3 bases and J 7 bases, leaving 15 bases between the germline ends. The CDR3 coding sequence is TGTGCCAGTAGTATCATCCCCAGGGTTGTCGGGGAGCTGTTTTTT. This sequence encodes CASSIIPRVVGELFF.

The chain combines TRBV9 with TRBJ2-2; 7 bases map to TRBD1. The CDR3 extends over 16 amino acids. Germline V gives CDR1 SGDLS, CDR2 YYNGEE. The V segment lost 4 bases and the J segment 0 bases; nucleotides outside the gene matches: 6. CDR3 region: CASSPRTGTNTGELFF. CDR3 in DNA: TGTGCCAGCAGCCCTCGGACAGGAACGAACACCGGGGAGCTGTTTTTT.

The V call is TRBV6-2 or TRBV6-3, the J call TRBJ1-5; D call uncertain. Per the germline V gene, CDR1 is MNHEY and CDR2 is SVGEGT. V was cut by 2 bases and J by 2 bases, with 13 bases left in between. This CDR3 region has 16 residues. CDR3 sequence (DNA): TGTGCCAGCAGTTACCCGAGACGGAGGGGCAATCAGCCCCAGCATTTT. Translating it yields CASSYPRRRGNQPQHF.

The chain employs TRBV18 and TRBJ1-2, with D perhaps matching TRBD1 (6 bases). Looked up from germline, CDR1 is KGHSH and CDR2 is LQKENI. This CDR3 has 15 amino acids. Trimming removed 1 base at V and 4 bases at J, with 13 bases between. CDR3 loop: CASSPLQGPTYGYTF. Written as DNA, the CDR3 is TGTGCCAGCTCACCACTACAGGGCCCAACCTATGGCTACACCTTC.

The rearrangement links TRBV6-6 to TRBJ1-4, with D possibly being TRBD1 (6 bases). Germline CDR1 is MNHNY and CDR2 is SVGAGI (reference sequence). The CDR3 runs to 14 residues. Trimming removed 7 bases from V and 7 bases from J, with 16 bases in between. The CDR3 spells CASINTGQLEKLFF. The CDR3, as DNA: TGTGCCAGCATAAATACGGGACAACTTGAAAAACTGTTTTTT.

The gene calls are TRBV28 and TRBJ2-2; weak D call: TRBD2 (6 bases). This CDR3 is built from 14 residues. Trimming took 10 bases from V and 5 from J, leaving 17 bases between them. Germline loops: CDR1 MDHEN, CDR2 SYDVKM. The CDR3 coding sequence is TGTGCCACATCGGGCCCCGGAGGGACCGGGGAGCTGTTTTTT. Its protein product is CATSGPGGTGELFF.

The CDR3 here is CASSAGGATYEQYF. The CDR3 DNA reads as TGTGCCAGCAGCGCCGGGGGGGCGACCTACGAGCAGTACTTC. This sequence joins TRBV9 and TRBJ2-7; 8 positions agree with TRBD2. This CDR3 has 14 residues. CDR1 is SGDLS and CDR2 is YYNGEE in the germline V gene. The V and J ends lost 3 bases and 2 bases, in that order; junction bases with no gene match: 4.

The chain joins TRBV5-8 to TRBJ2-3; maybe TRBD2 (5 bases). The CDR3 runs to 15 residues. V was pared by 0 bases and J by 0 bases, with 8 bases between. Looked up from germline, CDR1 is SGHTS and CDR2 is YDEGEE. The CDR3 loop reads CASSLVGGSTDTQYF. The CDR3 DNA reads TGTGCCAGCAGCTTGGTGGGCGGGAGCACAGATACGCAGTATTTT.